Detailed here is one TCR beta chain. This could be a read error, since a much larger clone is one nucleotide away. Regarding time point: longitudinal time-point 3. MiXCR, applied by TCRdb to the 5' RACE reads, yields one record per CDR3 protein. The sample has approximately 100,000 distinct CDR3 sequences, less than 14% seen once. The data derive from a study of neurological immune-mediated disorders. The CDR3 is 17 residues long. CDR1 is MGHRA, CDR2 YSYEKL, per germline. This chain uses TRBV4-1 with TRBJ2-1, with D possibly matching TRBD2 (7 bases). This TCR came from a female donor with HTLV-1-associated myelopathy (HAM/TSP). Sequenced material: PBMCs. CDR3 in amino acids: CANSQGPGGQGHNEQFF. CDR3 DNA sequence: TGCGCCAACAGCCAAGGCCCGGGGGGCCAGGGACACAATGAGCAGTTCTTC.